A single sample gave rise to the 8 T cell receptor beta chains below, sequenced in a study of T cells after yellow fever vaccination. Using its own MiXCR run on the 5' RACE reads, TCRdb lists one record per CDR3 protein. The sample has 450,000 to 650,000 distinct CDR3 sequences; less than 15% are singletons. The starting material was PBMCs, obtained on the day of the yellow fever booster vaccination. Receptor source: a man aged 25 to 45 who received the YFV17D yellow fever vaccine.

The chain uses TRBV20-1 and TRBJ2-5; D is unclear. Per the germline V gene, CDR1 is DFQATT and CDR2 is SNEGSKA (reference sequence). V was clipped by 5 bases and J by 5 bases, with 6 bases between them. The CDR3 totals 10 residues. CDR3 loop: CSAPTETQYF. The CDR3 DNA reads as TGCAGTGCTCCCACCGAGACCCAGTACTTC.

The V and J genes are TRBV5-1 and TRBJ2-1; 9 bases map to TRBD2. Germline V gene sequence: CDR1 SGHRS, CDR2 YFSETQ. The ends lost 4 bases at V and 9 bases at J; junction bases unmatched: 8. The CDR3 is 14 residues long. The CDR3 sequence is CASSHSGSLVEQFF. CDR3 nucleotide sequence: TGCGCCAGCAGCCATAGCGGGAGTCTTGTTGAGCAGTTCTTC. Full variable domain (rest looked up from reference TRBV5-1 and TRBJ2-1): KAGVTQTPRYLIKTRGQQVTLSCSPISGHRSVSWYQQTPGQGLQFLFEYFSETQRNKGNFPGRFSGRQFSNSRSEMNVSTLELGDSALYLCASSHSGSLVEQFFGPGTRLTVL.

This chain connects TRBV5-4 to TRBJ2-1; D might be TRBD2 (6 bases). The V end was cut by 4 bases, the J end by 4 bases, with 15 bases between. CDR1 SGHNT and CDR2 YYREEE come from the germline V gene (reference sequence). The CDR3 has 15 amino acids. CDR3 in amino acids: CASSPEGRGYNEQFF. The CDR3 nucleotides are TGTGCCAGCAGCCCCGAGGGGCGGGGATACAATGAGCAGTTCTTC.

Only a few counts were recorded for this clonotype. This chain links TRBV4-3 with TRBJ2-4; TRBD1 is a possible D gene (5 bases). Germline V gene lookup returns CDR1 LGHNA and CDR2 YSLEER. Trimming left V 1 base short and J 0 bases short, with 7 bases between. The CDR3 sequence is 15 residues long. CDR3 sequence: CASSQGQLAKNIQYF. The CDR3 coding sequence is TGCGCCAGCAGCCAAGGACAGCTAGCCAAAAACATTCAGTACTTC.

The gene calls are TRBV20-1 and TRBJ2-3; 7 bases map to TRBD2. The CDR3 loop spans 15 amino acids. CDR1 DFQATT and CDR2 SNEGSKA come from the germline V gene (reference sequence). Germline trimming cut 5 bases from V and 3 bases from J; bases unmatched to any gene: 11. CDR3 in DNA: TGCAGTGCTTACGGGCGGGGGATTAAAACAGATACGCAGTATTTT. Translating it yields CSAYGRGIKTDTQYF.

This clonotype was seen only a few times. This chain uses TRBV30 with TRBJ1-6; D gene uncertain. Looked up from germline, CDR1 is GTSNPN and CDR2 is SVGIG (reference sequence). The V end was cut by 5 bases, the J end by 4 bases, with 15 bases between. The CDR3 is 15 amino acids. The CDR3: CAWSRADLYNSPLHF. The CDR3 DNA reads TGTGCCTGGTCCCGGGCGGACCTGTATAATTCACCCCTCCACTTT. The whole variable domain, remainder taken from reference TRBV30 and TRBJ1-6, is SQTIHQWPATLVQPVGSPLSLECTVEGTSNPNLYWYRQAAGRGLQLLFYSVGIGQISSEVPQNLSASRPQDRQFILSSKKLLLSDSGFYLCAWSRADLYNSPLHFGNGTRLTVT.

This clonotype was observed a few times. The chain is built from TRBV6-2 or TRBV6-3 and TRBJ2-7; D unresolved. The CDR3 consists of 15 residues. The germline V and J ends were trimmed by 4 bases and 1 base, with 14 bases remaining between them. The germline V gene has CDR1 MNHEY and CDR2 SVGEGT. The CDR3 here is CASSSPRPDSYEQYF. The CDR3 DNA sequence: TGTGCCAGCAGTTCCCCCAGACCAGATTCCTACGAGCAGTACTTC.

This clonotype was detected only a few times. The CDR3 coding sequence is TGTGCCACCAGCAGAGGACAGGGGACTGAAGCTTTCTTT. Protein: CATSRGQGTEAFF. The gene calls are TRBV15 and TRBJ1-1, with 8 bases identical to TRBD1. J lost 5 bases, V lost 1 base, and 0 bases had no gene match. The CDR3 has 13 residues. Looked up from germline, CDR1 is LNHNV and CDR2 is YYDKDF (reference sequence). Using reference TRBV15 and TRBJ1-1 for the parts outside the CDR3, the full variable domain is DAMVIQNPRYQVTQFGKPVTLSCSQTLNHNVMYWYQQKSSQAPKLLFHYYDKDFNNEADTPDNFQSRRPNTSFCFLDIRSPGLGDTAMYLCATSRGQGTEAFFGQGTRLTVV.